The count of the clone carrying this TCR beta chain is one. One end of the junction varies from germline; a read error may be responsible. The data were taken from a study of chemoradiotherapy in HPV16-positive cancers. Profiling relied on immunoSEQ multiplex PCR, and the TCRdb table lists in-frame clones only, not all of them. The sample shows about 68,000 clones, about 88% of them seen only once. The length of the CDR3 is 13 residues. CDR1 is SGHAT, CDR2 FQNNGV, per germline. The TCR was taken from a human donor with HPV-associated anogenital cancer. The material sequenced was blood, taken from a patient who underwent chemoradiotherapy. The chain couples TRBV11-2 to TRBJ1-2; D is possibly TRBD1 (5 bases). This CDR3 reads CASSLGSSGTAAF. The CDR3 coding sequence is TGTGCCAGCAGCTTAGGTTCCTCAGGGACGGCCGCCTTC.